The clone carrying this T cell receptor beta chain was counted ten times or more. The data were taken from a study of T cell repertoires in cytomegalovirus infection. TCRdb passed the reads through MiXCR, listing each CDR3 protein once. In the table there are about 440,000 distinct CDR3 sequences, around 32% of which are singletons. CDR1 and CDR2 from the germline V gene are SGHTA and FQGNSA. Trimming removed 4 bases at V and 9 bases at J, with 19 bases between. The CDR3 runs 15 residues. This TCR was recovered from a human donor in good health (CMV status not recorded). Some clones in this sample may be carry-over from other donors' samples. Sequences were obtained from PBMCs. This chain connects TRBV7-2 to TRBJ1-5, with D perhaps TRBD1 (5 bases). The CDR3 reads CASSSRDGSGGPQHF. CDR3 DNA sequence: TGTGCCAGCAGCTCCCGGGACGGCTCAGGTGGGCCCCAGCATTTT.